This TCR beta chain comes out of a study of Ad26.COV2.S vaccination and SARS-CoV-2 variants. TCRdb's copy holds only in-frame clones and misses some; the assay was immunoSEQ multiplex PCR. The sample gives 410,000 or so clones, about 90% of which show up once; around 1.7% is in the top ten. The treatment here: roughly 18 received Ad26.COV2.S at low or high dose, single or two shots; several received placebo; per-sample allocation not given. Day 63 following the first vaccine or placebo injection was when the samples were taken. An 18-55-year-old adult in Boston served as donor. Spike of the Wuhan-strain SARS-CoV-2 was expressed by an Ad26 vector, which formed the vaccine. Germline values: CDR1 LNHDA, CDR2 SQIVND (reference sequence). The junction had 11 bases not matched to a gene; V was cut back by 4 bases and J by 7 bases. The length of the CDR3 is 16 residues.

This TCR was sampled from a person aged 18-60 years who received the Ad26.COV2.S COVID-19 vaccine or a placebo. The sequences come from peripheral blood, collected in a trial of Ad26.COV2.S vaccine versus placebo. This sequence joins TRBV19 and TRBJ2-7, with TRBD1 matching 12 bases. CDR3 sequence (DNA): TGTGCCAGTAGTAAACGGCCGGGACAGGGGGCGCATGAGCAGTACTTC. The encoded protein is CASSKRPGQGAHEQYF.